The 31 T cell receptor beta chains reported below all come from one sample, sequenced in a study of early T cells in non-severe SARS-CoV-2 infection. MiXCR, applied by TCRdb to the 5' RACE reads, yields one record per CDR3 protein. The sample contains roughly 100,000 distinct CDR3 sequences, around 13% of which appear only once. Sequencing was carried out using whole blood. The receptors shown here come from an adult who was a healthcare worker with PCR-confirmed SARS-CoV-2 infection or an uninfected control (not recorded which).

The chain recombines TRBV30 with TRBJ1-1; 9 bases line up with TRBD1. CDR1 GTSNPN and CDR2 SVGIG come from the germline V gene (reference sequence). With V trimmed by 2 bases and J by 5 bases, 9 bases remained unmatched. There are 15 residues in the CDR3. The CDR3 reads CAWSLSLTGGTEAFF. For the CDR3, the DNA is TGTGCCTGGAGTCTGAGCTTGACAGGGGGGACTGAAGCTTTCTTT.

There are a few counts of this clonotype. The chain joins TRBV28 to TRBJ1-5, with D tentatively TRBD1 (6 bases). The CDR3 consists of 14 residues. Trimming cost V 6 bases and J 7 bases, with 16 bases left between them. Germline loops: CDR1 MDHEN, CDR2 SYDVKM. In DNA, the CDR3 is TGTGCCAGCAGCGTTGGGCAGGGGATGCAGCCCCAGCATTTT. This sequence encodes CASSVGQGMQPQHF.

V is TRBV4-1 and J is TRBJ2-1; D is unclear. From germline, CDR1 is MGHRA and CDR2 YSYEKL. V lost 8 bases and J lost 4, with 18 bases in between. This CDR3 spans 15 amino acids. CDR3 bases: TGCGCCAGCTCACAACGGCATCTACTTTACAATGAGCAGTTCTTC. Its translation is CASSQRHLLYNEQFF.

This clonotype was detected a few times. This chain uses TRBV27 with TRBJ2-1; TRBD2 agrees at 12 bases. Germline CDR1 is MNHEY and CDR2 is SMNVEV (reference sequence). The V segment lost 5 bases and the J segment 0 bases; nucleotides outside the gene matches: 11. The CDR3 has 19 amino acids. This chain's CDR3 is CASSPRGLAGSGSYNEQFF. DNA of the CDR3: TGTGCCAGCAGTCCTAGGGGACTAGCGGGCTCGGGCTCCTACAATGAGCAGTTCTTC.

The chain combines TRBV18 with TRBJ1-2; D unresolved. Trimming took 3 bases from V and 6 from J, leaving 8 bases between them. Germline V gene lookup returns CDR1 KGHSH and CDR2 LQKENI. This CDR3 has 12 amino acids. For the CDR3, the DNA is TGTGCCAGCTCACCGGGATCTCATGGCTACACCTTC. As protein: CASSPGSHGYTF.

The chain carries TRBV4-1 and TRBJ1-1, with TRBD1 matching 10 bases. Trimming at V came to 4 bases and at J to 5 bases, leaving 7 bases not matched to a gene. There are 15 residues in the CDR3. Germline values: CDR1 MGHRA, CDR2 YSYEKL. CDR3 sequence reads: CASSPRQGAGTEAFF. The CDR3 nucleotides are TGCGCCAGCAGCCCCCGACAGGGGGCAGGGACTGAAGCTTTCTTT.

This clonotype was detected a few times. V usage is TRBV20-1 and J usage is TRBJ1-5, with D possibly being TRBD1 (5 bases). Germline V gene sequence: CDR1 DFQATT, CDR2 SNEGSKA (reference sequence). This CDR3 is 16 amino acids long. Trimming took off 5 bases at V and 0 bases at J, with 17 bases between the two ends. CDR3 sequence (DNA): TGCAGTGCTCCCATAGGAGGACAATATAGCAATCAGCCCCAGCATTTT. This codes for CSAPIGGQYSNQPQHF.

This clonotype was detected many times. CDR3 residues: CASSFVTTGELFF. The CDR3 DNA follows: TGTGCCAGCAGCTTTGTCACCACCGGGGAGCTGTTTTTT. The J gene is TRBJ2-2, the V gene TRBV11-3, with no clear D. This CDR3 has 13 amino acids. Germline CDR1 SGHNT, CDR2 YENEEA. Trimming removed 3 bases from V and 4 bases from J, with 6 bases in between.

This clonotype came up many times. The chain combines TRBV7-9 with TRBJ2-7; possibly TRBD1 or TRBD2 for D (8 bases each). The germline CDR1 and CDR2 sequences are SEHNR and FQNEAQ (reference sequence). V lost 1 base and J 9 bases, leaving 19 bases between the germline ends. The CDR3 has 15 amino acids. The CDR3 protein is CASSLVIAGQVGQYF. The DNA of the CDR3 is TGTGCCAGCAGCTTAGTAATAGCGGGACAGGTCGGGCAGTACTTC.

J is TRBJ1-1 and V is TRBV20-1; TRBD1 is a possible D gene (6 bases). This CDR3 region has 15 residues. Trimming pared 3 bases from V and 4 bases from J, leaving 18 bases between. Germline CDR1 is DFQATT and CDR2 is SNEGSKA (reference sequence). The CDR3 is CSARGHPEGLTEAFF. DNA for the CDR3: TGCAGTGCTAGGGGACACCCGGAGGGCCTCACTGAAGCTTTCTTT.

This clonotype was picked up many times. The CDR3 region is CASSRDPYNEQFF. DNA for the CDR3: TGTGCCAGCAGCCGGGACCCCTACAATGAGCAGTTCTTC. The V call is TRBV5-5, the J call TRBJ2-1; perhaps D is TRBD1 or TRBD2 (5 bases each). This CDR3 region has 13 residues. Germline CDR1 reads SGHKS; CDR2 reads YYEKEE (reference sequence). The V and J ends lost 4 bases and 2 bases respectively, with 7 bases between them. Full variable domain (missing parts from reference TRBV5-5 and TRBJ2-1): DAGVTQSPTHLIKTRGQQVTLRCSPISGHKSVSWYQQVLGQGPQFIFQYYEKEERGRGNFPDRFSARQFPNYSSELNVNALLLGDSALYLCASSRDPYNEQFFGPGTRLTVL.

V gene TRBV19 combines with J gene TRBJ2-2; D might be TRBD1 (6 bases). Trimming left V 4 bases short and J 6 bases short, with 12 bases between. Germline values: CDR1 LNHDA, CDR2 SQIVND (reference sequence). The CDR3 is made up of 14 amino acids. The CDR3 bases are TGTGCCAGTAGTAACACAGGGAAGGCCGGGGAGCTGTTTTTT. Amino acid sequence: CASSNTGKAGELFF.

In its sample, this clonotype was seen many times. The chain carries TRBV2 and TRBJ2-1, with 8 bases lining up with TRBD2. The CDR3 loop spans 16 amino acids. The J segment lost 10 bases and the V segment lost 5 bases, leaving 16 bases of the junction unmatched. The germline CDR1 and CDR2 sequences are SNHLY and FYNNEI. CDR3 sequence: CASSRGLANSGHEQFF. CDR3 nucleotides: TGTGCCAGCAGTCGAGGACTAGCTAATAGCGGGCACGAGCAGTTCTTC. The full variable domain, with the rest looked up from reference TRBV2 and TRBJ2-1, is EPEVTQTPSHQVTQMGQEVILRCVPISNHLYFYWYRQILGQKVEFLVSFYNNEISEKSEIFDDQFSVERPDGSNFTLKIRSTKLEDSAMYFCASSRGLANSGHEQFFGPGTRLTVL.

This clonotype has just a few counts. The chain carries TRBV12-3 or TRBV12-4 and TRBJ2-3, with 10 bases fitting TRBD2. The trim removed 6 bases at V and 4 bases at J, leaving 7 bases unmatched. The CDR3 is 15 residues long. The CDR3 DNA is TGTGCCAGCAGCCTAAGCGGGAGGGCCCCAGATACGCAGTATTTT. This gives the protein CASSLSGRAPDTQYF.

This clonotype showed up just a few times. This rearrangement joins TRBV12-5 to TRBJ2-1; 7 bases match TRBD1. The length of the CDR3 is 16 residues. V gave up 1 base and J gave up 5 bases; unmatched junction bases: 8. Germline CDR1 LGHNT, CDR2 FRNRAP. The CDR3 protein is CASGLDSLGTDNEQFF. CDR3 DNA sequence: TGTGCTAGTGGTTTGGACAGTTTAGGGACAGACAATGAGCAGTTCTTC.

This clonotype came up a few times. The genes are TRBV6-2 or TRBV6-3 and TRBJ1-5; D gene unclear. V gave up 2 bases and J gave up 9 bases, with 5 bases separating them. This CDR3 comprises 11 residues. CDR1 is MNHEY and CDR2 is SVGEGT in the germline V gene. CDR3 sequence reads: CASSYVGPQHF. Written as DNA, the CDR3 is TGTGCCAGCAGTTACGTGGGGCCCCAGCATTTT.

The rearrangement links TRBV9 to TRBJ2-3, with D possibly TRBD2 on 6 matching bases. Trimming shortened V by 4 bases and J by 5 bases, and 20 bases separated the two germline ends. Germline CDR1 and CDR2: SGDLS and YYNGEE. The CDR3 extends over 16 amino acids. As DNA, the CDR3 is TGTGCCAGCAGCCAAAGGGACCGGGAGTTGGTAGATACGCAGTATTTT. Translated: CASSQRDRELVDTQYF.

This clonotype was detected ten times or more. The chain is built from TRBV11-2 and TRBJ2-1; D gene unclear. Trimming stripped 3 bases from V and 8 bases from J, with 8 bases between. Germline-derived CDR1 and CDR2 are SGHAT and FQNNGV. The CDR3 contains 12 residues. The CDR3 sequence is CASSLGIDEQFF. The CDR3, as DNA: TGTGCCAGCAGCTTGGGGATCGATGAGCAGTTCTTC. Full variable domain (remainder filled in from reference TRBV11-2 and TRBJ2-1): EAGVAQSPRYKIIEKRQSVAFWCNPISGHATLYWYQQILGQGPKLLIQFQNNGVVDDSQLPKDRFSAERLKGVDSTLKIQPAKLEDSAVYLCASSLGIDEQFFGPGTRLTVL.

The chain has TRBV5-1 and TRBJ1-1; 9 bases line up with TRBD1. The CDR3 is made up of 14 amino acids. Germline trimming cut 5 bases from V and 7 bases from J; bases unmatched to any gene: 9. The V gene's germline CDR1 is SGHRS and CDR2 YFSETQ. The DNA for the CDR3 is TGCGCCAGCAGTGACAGGGGGTATTCTAGTGAAGCTTTCTTT. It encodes CASSDRGYSSEAFF.

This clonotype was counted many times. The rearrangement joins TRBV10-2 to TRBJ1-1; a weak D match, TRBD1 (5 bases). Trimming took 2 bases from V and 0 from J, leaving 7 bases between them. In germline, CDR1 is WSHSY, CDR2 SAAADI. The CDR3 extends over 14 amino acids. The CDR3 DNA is TGCGCCAGCAGTGAGCAGGGTATGAACACTGAAGCTTTCTTT. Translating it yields CASSEQGMNTEAFF.

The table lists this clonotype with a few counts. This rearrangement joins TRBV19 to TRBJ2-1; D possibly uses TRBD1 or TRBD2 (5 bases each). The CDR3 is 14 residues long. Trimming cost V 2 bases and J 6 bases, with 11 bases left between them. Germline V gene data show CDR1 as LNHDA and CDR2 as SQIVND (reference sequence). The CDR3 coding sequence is TGTGCCAGTAGTATACTCCGGGACCCCAATGAGCAGTTCTTC. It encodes CASSILRDPNEQFF. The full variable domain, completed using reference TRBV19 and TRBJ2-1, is DGGITQSPKYLFRKEGQNVTLSCEQNLNHDAMYWYRQDPGQGLRLIYYSQIVNDFQKGDIAEGYSVSREKKESFPLTVTSAQKNPTAFYLCASSILRDPNEQFFGPGTRLTVL.

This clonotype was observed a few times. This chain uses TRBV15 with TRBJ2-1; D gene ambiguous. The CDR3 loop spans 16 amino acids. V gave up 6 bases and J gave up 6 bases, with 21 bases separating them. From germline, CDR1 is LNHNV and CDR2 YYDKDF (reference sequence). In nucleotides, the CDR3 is TGTGCCACCAGTGCTCGGGCGGATTTAAGGTTCAATGAGCAGTTCTTC. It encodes CATSARADLRFNEQFF.

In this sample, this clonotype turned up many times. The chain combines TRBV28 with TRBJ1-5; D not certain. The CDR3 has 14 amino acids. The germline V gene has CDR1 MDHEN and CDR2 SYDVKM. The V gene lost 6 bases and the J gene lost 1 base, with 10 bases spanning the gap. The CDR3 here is CASRPTGSNQPQHF. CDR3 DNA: TGTGCCAGCAGGCCGACGGGGAGCAATCAGCCCCAGCATTTT.

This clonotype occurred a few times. The CDR3 DNA sequence: TGTGCCAGCAGCTTAGTTGGTGTATACGAGCAGTACTTC. Encoded protein: CASSLVGVYEQYF. The chain uses TRBV7-2 and TRBJ2-7; D uncertain. The V gene lost 1 base and the J gene lost 4 bases, with 8 bases spanning the gap. The CDR3 totals 13 residues. The germline CDR1 and CDR2 sequences are SGHTA and FQGNSA.

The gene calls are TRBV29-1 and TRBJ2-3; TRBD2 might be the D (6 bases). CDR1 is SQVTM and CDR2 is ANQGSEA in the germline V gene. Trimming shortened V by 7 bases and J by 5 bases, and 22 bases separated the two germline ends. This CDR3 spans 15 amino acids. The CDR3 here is CSAGGTYTHRDTQYF. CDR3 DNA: TGCAGCGCCGGAGGGACTTACACACACAGAGATACGCAGTATTTT.

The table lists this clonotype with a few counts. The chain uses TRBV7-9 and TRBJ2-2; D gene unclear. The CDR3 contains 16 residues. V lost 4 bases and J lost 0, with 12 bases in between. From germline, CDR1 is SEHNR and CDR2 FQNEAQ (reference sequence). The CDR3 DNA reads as TGTGCCAGCAGCTCCGGGCAGGCAGCGAACACCGGGGAGCTGTTTTTT. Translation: CASSSGQAANTGELFF.

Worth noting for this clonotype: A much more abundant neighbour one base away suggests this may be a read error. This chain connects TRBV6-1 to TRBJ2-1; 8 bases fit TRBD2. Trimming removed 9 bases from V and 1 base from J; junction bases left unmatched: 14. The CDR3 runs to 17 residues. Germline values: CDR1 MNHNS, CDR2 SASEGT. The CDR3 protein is CASRLAPIVGSYNEQFF. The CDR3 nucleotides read TGTGCCAGTCGACTAGCGCCCATTGTGGGGTCCTACAATGAGCAGTTCTTC.

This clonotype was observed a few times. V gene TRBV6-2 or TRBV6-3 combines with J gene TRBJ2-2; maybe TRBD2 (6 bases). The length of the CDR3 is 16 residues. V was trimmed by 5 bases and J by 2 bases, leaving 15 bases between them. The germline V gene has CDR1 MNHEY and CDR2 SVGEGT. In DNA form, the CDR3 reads TGTGCCAGCAGTATAGGGGACTTCATCAACACCGGGGAGCTGTTTTTT. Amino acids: CASSIGDFINTGELFF.

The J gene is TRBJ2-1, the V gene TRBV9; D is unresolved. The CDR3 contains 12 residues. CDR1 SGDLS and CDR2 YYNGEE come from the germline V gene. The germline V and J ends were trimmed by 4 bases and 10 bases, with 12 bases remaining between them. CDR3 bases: TGTGCCAGCAGCCCCTCTGAACGGGAGCAGTTCTTC. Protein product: CASSPSEREQFF.

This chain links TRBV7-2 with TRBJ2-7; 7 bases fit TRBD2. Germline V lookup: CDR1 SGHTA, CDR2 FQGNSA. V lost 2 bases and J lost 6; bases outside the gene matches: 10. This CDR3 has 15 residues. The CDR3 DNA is TGTGCCAGCAGCTTAAGCTACGGGACTACCAGCGAGCAGTACTTC. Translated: CASSLSYGTTSEQYF.

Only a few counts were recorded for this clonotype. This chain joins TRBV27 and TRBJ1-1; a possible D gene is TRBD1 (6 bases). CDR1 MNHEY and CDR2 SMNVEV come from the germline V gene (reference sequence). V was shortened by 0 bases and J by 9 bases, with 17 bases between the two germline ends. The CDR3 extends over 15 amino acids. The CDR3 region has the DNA TGTGCCAGCAGTTTATCGGTTGGGGGGCAACGGAAAGCTTTCTTT. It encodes CASSLSVGGQRKAFF.